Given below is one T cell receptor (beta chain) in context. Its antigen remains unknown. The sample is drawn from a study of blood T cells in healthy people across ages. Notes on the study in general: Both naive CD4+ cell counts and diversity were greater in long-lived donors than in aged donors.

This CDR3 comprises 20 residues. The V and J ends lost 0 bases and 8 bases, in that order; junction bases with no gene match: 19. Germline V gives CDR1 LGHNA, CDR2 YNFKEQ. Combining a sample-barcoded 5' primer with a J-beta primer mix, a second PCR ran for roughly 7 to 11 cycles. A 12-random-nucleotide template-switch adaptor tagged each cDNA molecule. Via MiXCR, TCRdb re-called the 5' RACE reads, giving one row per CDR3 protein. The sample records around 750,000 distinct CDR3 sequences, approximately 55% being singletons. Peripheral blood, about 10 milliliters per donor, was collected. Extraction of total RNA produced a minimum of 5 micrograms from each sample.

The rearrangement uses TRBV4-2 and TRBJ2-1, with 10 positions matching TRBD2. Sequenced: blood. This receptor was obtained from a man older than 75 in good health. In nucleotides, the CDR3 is TGTGCCAGCAGCCAAGATGGGAGCGGGAGGGTGGGCCGAAGTCCCCATGAGCAGTTCTTC. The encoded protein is CASSQDGSGRVGRSPHEQFF.